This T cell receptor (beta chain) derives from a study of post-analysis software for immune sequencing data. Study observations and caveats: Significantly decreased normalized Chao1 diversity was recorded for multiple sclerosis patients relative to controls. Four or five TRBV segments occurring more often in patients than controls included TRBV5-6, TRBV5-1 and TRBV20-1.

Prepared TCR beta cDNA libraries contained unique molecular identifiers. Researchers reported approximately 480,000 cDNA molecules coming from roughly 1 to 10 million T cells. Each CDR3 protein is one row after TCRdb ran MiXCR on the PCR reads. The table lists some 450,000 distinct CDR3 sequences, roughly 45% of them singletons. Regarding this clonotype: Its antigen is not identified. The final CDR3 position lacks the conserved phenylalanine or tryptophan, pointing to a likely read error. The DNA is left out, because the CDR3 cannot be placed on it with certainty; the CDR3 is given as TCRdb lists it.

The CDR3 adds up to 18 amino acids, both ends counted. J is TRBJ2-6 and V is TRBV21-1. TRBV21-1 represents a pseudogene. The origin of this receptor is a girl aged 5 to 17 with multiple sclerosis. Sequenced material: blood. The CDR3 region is CASSKGSRLCSGANVLTC.